This is a list of T cell receptor beta chains from one sample in a study of T cell responses to AZD1222 COVID-19 vaccine. The repertoire was sequenced with immunoSEQ multiplex PCR; TCRdb's copy has only in-frame clones and lacks some. This sample has 100,000 to 150,000 clones, with about 90% found just once. The sequencing used peripheral blood, collected on day 0 of AZD1222 vaccination. The receptors originated from an adult in good health. Both conserved end residues are part of each CDR3. D genes are given only for firm matches. Not all rows give a size; the values are once, few, many and, for expanded clones, a class.

d_gene,v_gene,abundance,j_gene,CDR3nt,CDR3aa
.,TRBV6-4,.,TRBJ1-6,TGTGCCAGCAGTGAAGGTGTAGAGGATTCACCCCTCCACTTT,CASSEGVEDSPLHF
.,TRBV6-5,.,TRBJ1-6,TGTGCCAGCAGTTACCCAAACAGGGACGGTAGTCGCCCCCTCCACTTT,CASSYPNRDGSRPLHF
.,TRBV6-2/TRBV6-3,.,TRBJ2-2,TGTGCCAGCAGTCCACGAAGGGCCGACAATACGTGGACCGGGGAGCTGTTTTTT,CASSPRRADNTWTGELFF
TRBD2,TRBV18,.,TRBJ2-7,TGTGCCAGCTCACCACCGACGGGGGGCTCCTACGAGCAGTACTTC,CASSPPTGGSYEQYF
.,TRBV9,.,TRBJ1-1,TGTGCCAGCAGCGTCGGAGCAGGGGAAACTGAAGCTTTCTTT,CASSVGAGETEAFF
.,TRBV15,.,TRBJ1-4,TGTGCCACCAGCATGGGGGCGGGGGGGACTAATGAAAAACTGTTTTTT,CATSMGAGGTNEKLFF
TRBD2,TRBV7-3,.,TRBJ2-3,TGTGCCAGCAGCCCGAGGGGGCTTCTAGCGGGAGTTACAGATACGCAGTATTTT,CASSPRGLLAGVTDTQYF
.,TRBV15,.,TRBJ1-2,TGTGCCACCAGCAGAGATGAGAGGGGACCCTTCCACTATGGCTACACCTTC,CATSRDERGPFHYGYTF
.,TRBV5-4,.,TRBJ2-7,TGTGCCAGCAGCTCCTGGGGAGGGGGGGACTACGAGCAGTACTTC,CASSSWGGGDYEQYF
TRBD1,TRBV27,.,TRBJ1-2,TGTGCCAGCAGGATACAGGGGGCGGGAGCTAACTATGGCTACACCTTC,CASRIQGAGANYGYTF
.,TRBV11-2,once,TRBJ1-2,TGTGCCAGCAGCTCCTGGGACACCCCCGCCTATGGCTACACCTTC,CASSSWDTPAYGYTF
.,TRBV27,.,TRBJ2-3,TGTGCCAGCAGTTTGTTCGGGGTAGTCACAGATACGCAGTATTTT,CASSLFGVVTDTQYF
TRBD2,TRBV9,.,TRBJ2-5,TGTGCCAGCAGCGTAGGACTAGCGGTCCAAGAGACCCAGTACTTC,CASSVGLAVQETQYF
TRBD2,TRBV3-1/TRBV3-2,.,TRBJ2-2,TGTGCCAGCAGCCAAGGACTAGCGGGAGCCGGGGAGCTGTTTTTT,CASSQGLAGAGELFF
.,TRBV4-3,.,TRBJ2-2,TGCGCCAGCAGCCAAGACGGGACCGAGGTCGGGGAGCTGTTTTTT,CASSQDGTEVGELFF
.,TRBV18,.,TRBJ1-2,TGTGCCAGCTCACCTAGGGACGAAAATGGCTACACCTTC,CASSPRDENGYTF
TRBD2,TRBV6-4,.,TRBJ2-3,TGTGCCAGCAGTGCTAGCGGGATCTCAGATACGCAGTATTTT,CASSASGISDTQYF
.,TRBV19,.,TRBJ2-7,TGTGCCAGTAGTATTGAGGTTTCCTACGAGCAGTACTTC,CASSIEVSYEQYF
.,TRBV19,once,TRBJ2-3,TGTGCCAGTAGTAGCGGAGCAGATACAGATACGCAGTATTTT,CASSSGADTDTQYF
TRBD1,TRBV2,.,TRBJ1-3,TGTGCCAGCAGAAATGGACAGGAGTCCAATAGCTCTGGAAACACCATATATTTT,CASRNGQESNSSGNTIYF
.,TRBV6-2/TRBV6-3,.,TRBJ1-1,TGTGCCAGCAGTCTAACTCGAGGAACTGAAGCTTTCTTT,CASSLTRGTEAFF
.,TRBV7-2,.,TRBJ1-1,TGTGCCAGCAGCTTAGGGGTGGGCACTGAAGCTTTCTTT,CASSLGVGTEAFF
TRBD2,TRBV19,.,TRBJ2-2,TGTGCCAGTAGAACCGGGACTAGCGGGAGCCGGGAGCTGTTTTTT,CASRTGTSGSRELFF
.,TRBV3-1/TRBV3-2,.,TRBJ2-1,TGTGCCAGCAGCAGGTTTGCGGAGACAACCTACAATGAGCAGTTCTTC,CASSRFAETTYNEQFF
TRBD2,TRBV6-5,.,TRBJ2-1,TGTGCCAGCAAGGGACTAGCGGGAGTACCTGAGTTCTTC,CASKGLAGVPEFF
.,TRBV6-5,few,TRBJ2-3,TGTGCCAGCAGTTACATAGCGGCAAGCACAGATACGCAGTATTTT,CASSYIAASTDTQYF
.,TRBV11-3,.,TRBJ2-7,TGTGCCAGCAGCTCAAGAGGACAGTCCTACGAGCAGTACTTC,CASSSRGQSYEQYF
TRBD2,TRBV4-2,.,TRBJ2-2,TGTGCCAGCAGCTCTGGACTAGCGGGACTCACCGGGGAGCTGTTTTTT,CASSSGLAGLTGELFF
.,TRBV10-1,.,TRBJ2-1,TGCGCCAGCAGTGATAACCCCAGCTCCTACAATGAGCAGTTCTTC,CASSDNPSSYNEQFF
TRBD2,TRBV10-2,.,TRBJ2-7,TGCGCCAGCAGAGAAGGACTAGCGTATATATCCTACGAGCAGTACTTC,CASREGLAYISYEQYF
TRBD2,TRBV7-9,.,TRBJ2-7,TGTGCCAGCAGCTTGGGGCTAGCGGGAGATTTAGAGCAGTACTTC,CASSLGLAGDLEQYF